The T cell receptor (beta chain) described here comes from a study of blood T cell repertoires in COVID-19. Produced via immunoSEQ multiplex PCR; TCRdb's table is partial and in-frame only. In the table there are 180,000 or so clones, roughly 85% of which are singletons. Germline V gives CDR1 LGHDT, CDR2 YNNKEL (reference sequence). The J segment lost 2 bases and the V segment lost 3 bases, leaving 3 bases of the junction unmatched. This CDR3 has 14 residues. Source material: peripheral blood. The sequence was obtained from a woman of 80 years or more with acute or convalescent COVID-19. The chain has TRBV3-1 (or the pseudogene TRBV3-2) and TRBJ1-2; TRBD1 matches 7 bases. The CDR3 reads CASSQVDRNYGYTF. The CDR3 nucleotides read TGTGCCAGCAGCCAGGTGGACAGGAACTATGGCTACACCTTC.